The 11 T cell receptor beta chains below all came from one sample that was sequenced in a study of T cell changes during pregnancy in multiple sclerosis. This table comes from immunoSEQ multiplex PCR, and its TCRdb copy is limited to in-frame clones, with some not included. The data contain approximately 30,000 clones, roughly 91% of them singletons. The sample was CD8+ T cells from peripheral blood mononuclear cells, taken in the second trimester of pregnancy. The receptors here all came from a female donor in good health, enrolled as a control in a pregnancy study.

This clone was seen only once. The chain has TRBV9 and TRBJ2-5; 8 bases fit TRBD2. Trimming took 0 bases from V and 1 from J; bases not matched to a gene: 11. The CDR3 length is 18 residues. Germline CDR1 reads SGDLS; CDR2 reads YYNGEE. In DNA, the CDR3 is TGTGCCAGCAGCGTAGGGTTGCGGGGGGCGAGAATCCAAGAGACCCAGTACTTC. Protein sequence: CASSVGLRGARIQETQYF.

The table lists this clone with a count of one. In DNA, the CDR3 is TGCGCCAGCAGCTTGTATCCAGATACGCAGTATTTT. This codes for CASSLYPDTQYF. J is TRBJ2-3 and V is TRBV5-1, with no clear D. Trimming cost V 1 base and J 4 bases, with 4 bases left between them. This CDR3 is 12 amino acids long. Germline V CDR1 and CDR2: SGHRS, YFSETQ.

V gene TRBV27 combines with J gene TRBJ2-3; 8 nucleotides line up with TRBD2. The CDR3 contains 13 residues. Losses at the gene ends were 6 bases for V and 10 bases for J; bases not matched to a gene: 9. The germline V gene encodes CDR1 MNHEY and CDR2 SMNVEV (reference sequence). CDR3 bases: TGTGCCAGCAGCCAGCGGGGGTCGAGGGCGCAGTATTTT. Its protein is CASSQRGSRAQYF.

This CDR3 reads CASSETGTGANVLTF. The DNA of the CDR3 is TGTGCCAGCAGTGAAACGGGTACCGGGGCCAACGTCCTGACTTTC. The rearrangement uses TRBV6-1 and TRBJ2-6; unclear D gene. The ends were cut back, 2 bases at V and 4 bases at J, with 9 bases in the middle. Germline V gene sequence: CDR1 MNHNS, CDR2 SASEGT. The CDR3 is 15 residues long.

The chain links TRBV11-1 to TRBJ2-3; 8 bases are a match to TRBD2. Germline CDR1 reads SGHAT; CDR2 reads FQDESV (reference sequence). The CDR3 covers 18 residues. The V and J ends lost 1 base and 2 bases, in that order; junction bases with no gene match: 11. The CDR3 protein is CASSLEVRGSGVTDTQYF. The CDR3 nucleotides read TGTGCCAGCAGCTTAGAGGTTCGGGGTAGCGGGGTCACAGATACGCAGTATTTT.

This sequence joins TRBV6-1 and TRBJ2-5; TRBD1 matches 8 bases. The germline V gene has CDR1 MNHNS and CDR2 SASEGT. V gave up 2 bases and J gave up 1 base; unmatched junction bases: 6. This CDR3 is built from 16 residues. The CDR3: CASSEYDRGPQETQYF. CDR3 nucleotide sequence: TGTGCCAGCAGTGAATATGACAGGGGCCCCCAAGAGACCCAGTACTTC.

The rearrangement joins TRBV7-9 to TRBJ2-1; a possible D gene is TRBD2 (6 bases). CDR1 is SEHNR, CDR2 FQNEAQ, per germline (reference sequence). The CDR3 is made up of 15 amino acids. V lost 3 bases, J lost 5 bases, and 14 bases lay in between. CDR3: CASSFSGGSDNEQFF. The DNA of the CDR3 is TGTGCCAGCAGCTTTAGCGGAGGGAGTGACAATGAGCAGTTCTTC.

This clone is categorized as medium-sized. The chain carries TRBV28 and TRBJ2-7; 9 bases agree with TRBD1. Germline assignment: CDR1 MDHEN and CDR2 SYDVKM. The trim removed 6 bases at V and 5 bases at J, leaving 11 bases unmatched. The length of the CDR3 is 15 residues. The chain's CDR3 is CASRPQGAGFNEQYF. The CDR3 coding sequence is TGTGCCAGCAGACCACAGGGGGCGGGATTCAACGAGCAGTACTTC.

The rearrangement joins TRBV4-3 to TRBJ2-1, with 12 bases matching TRBD2. The germline CDR1 and CDR2 sequences are LGHNA and YSLEER. CDR3 length: 19 residues. J lost 5 bases, V lost 1 base, and 12 bases had no gene match. The CDR3, as DNA: TGCGCCAGCAGCCAAGCAGGAGGCCTAGCGGGGGGGCCTGACAATGAGCAGTTCTTC. As protein: CASSQAGGLAGGPDNEQFF.

The V and J genes are TRBV7-8 and TRBJ2-3, with D tentatively TRBD1 (7 bases). Germline V gives CDR1 SGHVS, CDR2 FQNEAQ. The CDR3 sequence is 15 residues long. Trimming took 5 bases from V and 4 from J, leaving 16 bases between them. In DNA, the CDR3 is TGTGCCAGCAGCCCTCCAGCCAGGGGGGCAGATACGCAGTATTTT. Translating gives CASSPPARGADTQYF.

The genes are TRBV9 and TRBJ2-1; 7 bases are a match to TRBD2. Germline V lookup: CDR1 SGDLS, CDR2 YYNGEE. The V and J ends lost 0 bases and 0 bases, in that order; junction bases with no gene match: 15. This CDR3 is 20 amino acids long. The CDR3 spells CASSVAPVGEAGTSYNEQFF. CDR3 sequence (DNA): TGTGCCAGCAGCGTAGCGCCTGTAGGGGAAGCGGGGACCTCCTACAATGAGCAGTTCTTC.